A selection of T cell receptor beta chains follows, all from one sample in a study of cytomegalovirus exposure and HLA in healthy donors. Some clones are missing from TCRdb's copy, which holds only in-frame ones; the method was immunoSEQ multiplex PCR. The data contain about 160,000 clones, around 85% of them singletons. The sequenced sample was PBMCs. These receptors came from a woman aged 25 to 39 in good health and CMV-seronegative. Each CDR3 is given with its conserved first and last residue. Fields, in order: D gene, clone size, V gene, CDR3 length, J gene, CDR3 DNA, CDR3 protein. D genes are given only for firm matches. Clone size appears in some rows only: once, few, many, or a class for an expanded clone.

TRBD1	NA	TRBV4-3	13	TRBJ1-5	TGCGCCAGCAGCCAACAGACAGGGACGCCCCAGCATTTT	CASSQQTGTPQHF
TRBD1	NA	TRBV28	16	TRBJ1-2	TGTGCCAGCAGTTTAAGGGGGACAGGGGGCGACTATGGCTACACCTTC	CASSLRGTGGDYGYTF
TRBD1	NA	TRBV28	14	TRBJ1-4	TGTGCCAGCGGTGGGGGACAGGGGAGGGAAAAACTGTTTTTT	CASGGGQGREKLFF
NA	NA	TRBV9	14	TRBJ2-3	TGTGCCAGCACTGCCAAGTATGACACAGATACGCAGTATTTT	CASTAKYDTDTQYF
TRBD1	NA	TRBV6-6	15	TRBJ1-5	TGTGCCAGCAGTCACTCGACAGGGAGGGATCAGCCCCAGCATTTT	CASSHSTGRDQPQHF
TRBD1	few	TRBV15	13	TRBJ1-2	TGTGCCACCAGCAGGGACGACAGGGATGGCTACACCTTC	CATSRDDRDGYTF
NA	NA	TRBV27	15	TRBJ2-4	TGTGCCAGCAGTTTATCGGGGATGCCCAAAAACATTCAGTACTTC	CASSLSGMPKNIQYF
TRBD1	NA	TRBV18	18	TRBJ1-6	TGTGCCAGCTCCTCGTTCCCGGGACAGGGGTTTTCAGGCTCACCCCTCCACTTT	CASSSFPGQGFSGSPLHF
NA	NA	TRBV11-3	17	TRBJ2-1	TGTGCCAGCAGCTTAGGGACTTGGGGGGAGTCAGACAATGAGCAGTTCTTC	CASSLGTWGESDNEQFF
NA	once	TRBV29-1	13	TRBJ1-1	TGCAGCGTTGTGTCGGGGGATGGAACTGAAGCTTTCTTT	CSVVSGDGTEAFF
TRBD2	NA	TRBV7-6	15	TRBJ2-5	TGTGCCAGCAGCTACCGCGGGGGAGAGCAAGAGACCCAGTACTTC	CASSYRGGEQETQYF
NA	NA	TRBV6-5	14	TRBJ2-1	TGTGCCGCCCATGTGGCTGGCGCCTACAATGAGCAGTTCTTC	CAAHVAGAYNEQFF
NA	NA	TRBV13	14	TRBJ2-1	TGTGCCAGCAGCTGGTTTTCGGCCGGCGATGAGCAGTTCTTC	CASSWFSAGDEQFF
TRBD2	NA	TRBV5-4	15	TRBJ2-1	TGTGCCAGCAGACCGGAGCGGGGGGGCTTCAATGAGCAGTTCTTC	CASRPERGGFNEQFF
NA	NA	TRBV9	13	TRBJ1-2	TGTGCCAGCAGTCGTACAACGGCTTATGGCTACACCTTC	CASSRTTAYGYTF
TRBD1	NA	TRBV30	15	TRBJ1-3	TGTGCCTGGAGTTTCAGGACAGGGTCTGGAAACACCATATATTTT	CAWSFRTGSGNTIYF
NA	NA	TRBV7-2	16	TRBJ2-7	TGTGCCAGCAGCTTAGTCTTGCGGGGAGTGGTGTACGAGCAGTACTTC	CASSLVLRGVVYEQYF
NA	NA	TRBV30	14	TRBJ2-2	TGTGCCTGGGGCCCCGGGGGATACACCGGGGAGCTGTTTTTT	CAWGPGGYTGELFF
NA	NA	TRBV15	14	TRBJ2-3	TGTGCCACCAGCAGAGGACTAGAGACAGATACGCAGTATTTT	CATSRGLETDTQYF
NA	NA	TRBV18	16	TRBJ2-3	TGTGCCAGCTCACCTATCGCCCAGTTGAGCACAGATACGCAGTATTTT	CASSPIAQLSTDTQYF
NA	NA	TRBV28	14	TRBJ2-7	TGTGCCAGCAGTAAGGTGGGCCCGACTTACGAGCAGTACTTC	CASSKVGPTYEQYF
TRBD2	NA	TRBV7-9	16	TRBJ2-7	TGTGCCAGCAGCTTATACTTTAATCGGGCGGGAGGCGAGCAGTACTTC	CASSLYFNRAGGEQYF
TRBD1	NA	TRBV4-2	16	TRBJ1-1	TGTGCCAGCAGCCAAGATTGGAGACAGGGGACAACTGAAGCTTTCTTT	CASSQDWRQGTTEAFF
NA	NA	TRBV29-1	13	TRBJ2-7	TGCAGCGTTGACAGGGAGTCCGACTACGAGCAGTACTTC	CSVDRESDYEQYF
NA	NA	TRBV11-2	15	TRBJ1-3	TGTGCCAGCAGCTTTTCCCCAGGGCTCGGAAACACCATATATTTT	CASSFSPGLGNTIYF
NA	NA	TRBV11-2	13	TRBJ2-1	TGTGCCAGCAGCTTAGATCCGTACAATGAGCAGTTCTTC	CASSLDPYNEQFF
TRBD2	NA	TRBV30	16	TRBJ2-7	TGTGCCTGGAGTGTCCTAGCGGGAGGGCCCTCCTACGAGCAGTACTTC	CAWSVLAGGPSYEQYF
NA	NA	TRBV15	15	TRBJ2-1	TGTGCCACCAGAAGGACAGAAGACAATTACAATGAGCAGTTCTTC	CATRRTEDNYNEQFF
TRBD1	NA	TRBV7-8	16	TRBJ2-7	TGTGCCAGCAGCTCTCGAACGGGACAGGGGAGTAACGAGCAGTACTTC	CASSSRTGQGSNEQYF
NA	once	TRBV6-5	15	TRBJ1-1	TGTGCCAGCAGTTACTTAGCCGGGGGCCAAGGTGAAGCTTTCTTT	CASSYLAGGQGEAFF
NA	NA	TRBV7-9	13	TRBJ1-1	TGTGCCAGCAGAAGGGTAGGAAACACTGAAGCTTTCTTT	CASRRVGNTEAFF
NA	NA	TRBV28	14	TRBJ2-2	TGTGCCAGCAGCCTCTCCAGGGTTCCCGGGGAGCTGTTTTTT	CASSLSRVPGELFF
NA	NA	TRBV7-2	14	TRBJ2-7	TGTGCCAGCAGCTTAGTCGGCAGAGCCTACGAGCAGTACTTC	CASSLVGRAYEQYF
TRBD1	NA	TRBV29-1	14	TRBJ1-2	TGCAGCGTGTCCTCCGGGACAGGGAACTATGGCTACACCTTC	CSVSSGTGNYGYTF
NA	NA	TRBV4-2	14	TRBJ1-2	TGTGCCAGCAGCCCCGGGGAGGTCGGGCGGGGCTACACCTTC	CASSPGEVGRGYTF
TRBD1	many	TRBV2	15	TRBJ1-5	TGTGCCAGCAGGTTCGGGACAGGCAGCAATCAGCCCCAGCATTTT	CASRFGTGSNQPQHF
NA	NA	TRBV5-1	14	TRBJ2-7	TGCGCCAGCAGCTTGGTGGCAGGATCTAACGAGCAGTACTTC	CASSLVAGSNEQYF
NA	few	TRBV19	14	TRBJ2-1	TGTGCCACTAGAGGGGGTGGATCCTACAATGAGCAGTTCTTC	CATRGGGSYNEQFF
NA	NA	TRBV27	16	TRBJ1-1	TGTGCCAGCAGGACAGCAGGTCTTAGTACAAACACTGAAGCTTTCTTT	CASRTAGLSTNTEAFF
NA	NA	TRBV4-1	14	TRBJ1-2	TGCGCCAGCAGCCAAGACCTGGTTGGATATGGCTACACCTTC	CASSQDLVGYGYTF
NA	NA	TRBV5-1	14	TRBJ1-5	TGCGCCAGCAGCTATGCAGGGCAAGGTCAGCCCCAGCATTTT	CASSYAGQGQPQHF
TRBD2	NA	TRBV9	16	TRBJ2-3	TGTGCCAGCAGCGCAGGGAGGCTAGCGGGCACAGATACGCAGTATTTT	CASSAGRLAGTDTQYF
NA	NA	TRBV4-1	16	TRBJ2-1	TGCGCCAGCAGCCAAGATGAAGCGGACCGGTACAATGAGCAGTTCTTC	CASSQDEADRYNEQFF
TRBD2	NA	TRBV5-4	19	TRBJ2-2	TGTGCCAGCAGCCTCCCCGGACTAGCGGGGGGGAAGCACACCGGGGAGCTGTTTTTT	CASSLPGLAGGKHTGELFF
NA	NA	TRBV29-1	12	TRBJ2-3	TGCAGCGTGGGATTAAGCACAGATACGCAGTATTTT	CSVGLSTDTQYF
TRBD1	NA	TRBV25-1	13	TRBJ2-5	TGTGCCAGCAAAAGGACAGGGATGGAGACCCAGTACTTC	CASKRTGMETQYF
NA	NA	TRBV2	14	TRBJ2-1	TGTGCCACCAAGGGGCAGGGGCCCTACAATGAGCAGTTCTTC	CATKGQGPYNEQFF
TRBD2	NA	TRBV4-3	16	TRBJ2-2	TGCGCCAGCAGCCAAGTCCTAGCGGGTTTTTCCGGGGAGCTGTTTTTT	CASSQVLAGFSGELFF
TRBD1	many	TRBV18	16	TRBJ1-2	TGTGCCAGCTCACCACCGACTGGCCAGGGGGGCTATGGCTACACCTTC	CASSPPTGQGGYGYTF
NA	few	TRBV28	13	TRBJ1-2	TGTGCCAGCAGATACGCTGATAACTATGGCTACACCTTC	CASRYADNYGYTF
NA	NA	TRBV29-1	14	TRBJ1-1	TGCAGCGTTAGAGTGGGGATCGCGAACACTGAAGCTTTCTTT	CSVRVGIANTEAFF
NA	once	TRBV28	15	TRBJ1-2	TGTGCCAGCAGTTTAAGTGTGGCAGGGATCTATGGCTACACCTTC	CASSLSVAGIYGYTF